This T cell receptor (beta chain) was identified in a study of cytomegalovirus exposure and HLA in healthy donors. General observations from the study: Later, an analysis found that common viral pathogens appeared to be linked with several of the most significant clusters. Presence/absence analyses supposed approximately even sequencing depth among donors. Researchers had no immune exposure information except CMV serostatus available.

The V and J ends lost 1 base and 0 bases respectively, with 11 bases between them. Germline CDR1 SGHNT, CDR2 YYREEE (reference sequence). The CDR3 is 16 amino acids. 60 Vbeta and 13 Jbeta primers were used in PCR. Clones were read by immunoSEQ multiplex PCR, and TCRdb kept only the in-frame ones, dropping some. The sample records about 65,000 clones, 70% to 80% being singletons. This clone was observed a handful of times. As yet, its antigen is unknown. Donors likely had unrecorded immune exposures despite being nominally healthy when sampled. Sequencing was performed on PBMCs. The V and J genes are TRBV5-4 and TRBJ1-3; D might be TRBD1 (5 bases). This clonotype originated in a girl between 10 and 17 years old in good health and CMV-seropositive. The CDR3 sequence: CASSLLGTGSGNTIYF. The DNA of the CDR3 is TGTGCCAGCAGCTTGCTAGGTACAGGCTCTGGAAACACCATATATTTT.